The entry below describes one T cell receptor beta chain. Time point here: baseline pretreatment blood. Treatment here: 15 Gy SBRT to primary tumor, nephrectomy 4 weeks later. Using immunoSEQ multiplex PCR, the repertoire was profiled, and TCRdb retains in-frame clones only, with some absent. The sample includes some 140,000 clones, about 88% of them seen just once. This CDR3 spans 15 amino acids. In germline, CDR1 is SGHRS, CDR2 YFSETQ. Losses at the gene ends were 4 bases for V and 6 bases for J; bases not matched to a gene: 12. The sample is drawn from a study of radiation and T cells in renal cell carcinoma.

The rearrangement links TRBV5-1 to TRBJ1-1, with 7 bases lining up with TRBD1. This TCR was sampled from a woman aged 45-65 years with renal cell carcinoma. The input for sequencing was blood, taken from a patient whose treatment included radiotherapy and nephrectomy. The CDR3 protein is CASSPERGLLAEAFF. In DNA form, the CDR3 reads TGCGCCAGCAGCCCTGAAAGGGGGCTGCTTGCTGAAGCTTTCTTT.